Following are 19 T cell receptor beta chains from one sample sequenced in a study of T cell repertoires in ileal Crohn's disease. Repertoires were generated with immunoSEQ multiplex PCR, while TCRdb's copy carries only in-frame clones and drops some. The sample lists tens of thousands of clones; 85% to 90% were seen once. Noted time point: neoterminal ileum biopsy at postoperative endoscopy, about 6 months after surgery. Specimen: ileal tissue. The origin of the receptors is an adult with Crohn's disease.

J is TRBJ2-7 and V is TRBV27; TRBD1 aligns across 9 bases. V dropped 5 bases and J dropped 1; count of bases not matched to a gene: 6. Germline values: CDR1 MNHEY, CDR2 SMNVEV (reference sequence). The CDR3 totals 15 residues. CDR3 nucleotide sequence: TGTGCCAGCAGTCCGACAGGGGGTGAATCCTACGAGCAGTACGTC. It is translated as CASSPTGGESYEQYV.

The chain combines TRBV5-6 with TRBJ1-5; TRBD1 might be the D (5 bases). From germline, CDR1 is SGHDT and CDR2 YYEEEE. This CDR3 is built from 15 residues. Trimming removed 3 bases at V and 6 bases at J, with 16 bases between. The CDR3 sequence is CASSSLGSGVQPQHF. The CDR3 DNA reads as TGTGCCAGCAGCTCTTTGGGGTCGGGGGTTCAGCCCCAGCATTTT.

The J gene is TRBJ2-7, the V gene TRBV30; the D gene is possibly TRBD2 (5 bases). The CDR3 runs to 12 residues. Germline V gene data show CDR1 as GTSNPN and CDR2 as SVGIG (reference sequence). V lost 0 bases to trimming and J lost 3 bases, with 6 bases between them. CDR3 sequence: CAWSVGGYEQYF. The CDR3 nucleotides are TGTGCCTGGAGTGTCGGAGGCTACGAGCAGTACTTC.

The rearrangement links TRBV18 to TRBJ2-7; a weak D match, TRBD2 (6 bases). Germline V lookup: CDR1 KGHSH, CDR2 LQKENI. The germline V and J ends were trimmed by 4 bases and 1 base, with 17 bases remaining between them. The CDR3 runs to 16 residues. This CDR3 reads CASSLKAPGESYEQYF. In nucleotides, the CDR3 is TGTGCCAGCTCACTTAAAGCCCCGGGAGAGTCCTACGAGCAGTACTTC.

The chain couples TRBV6-1 to TRBJ1-5; the match to TRBD1 covers 9 bases. The length of the CDR3 is 14 residues. The ends lost 1 base at V and 7 bases at J; junction bases unmatched: 2. CDR1 and CDR2 (germline): MNHNS, SASEGT. DNA for the CDR3: TGTGCCAGCAGTGAAGGAACAGGGGGCCAGCCCCAGCATTTT. Translated, it gives CASSEGTGGQPQHF.

J is TRBJ1-4 and V is TRBV18; no clear D gene. The CDR3 contains 15 residues. CDR1 and CDR2 from the germline V gene are KGHSH and LQKENI. Trimming took 3 bases from V and 6 from J, leaving 14 bases between them. In nucleotides, the CDR3 is TGTGCCAGCTCACCGAATCCATCAGGTGATGAAAAACTGTTTTTT. Residues: CASSPNPSGDEKLFF.

The rearrangement uses TRBV27 and TRBJ2-2, with 7 nucleotides matching TRBD1. The CDR3 length is 16 residues. The germline gives CDR1 MNHEY, CDR2 SMNVEV (reference sequence). Trimming at V came to 7 bases and at J to 6 bases, leaving 14 bases not matched to a gene. CDR3 coding DNA: TGTGCCAGCACCCACTCCCCCAGGGGGTCTCCCGGGGAGCTGTTTTTT. Encoded protein: CASTHSPRGSPGELFF.

The V and J genes are TRBV7-9 and TRBJ2-7; 9 positions match TRBD2. The CDR3 is 13 amino acids. The V and J ends lost 8 bases and 11 bases, in that order; junction bases with no gene match: 13. Germline loops: CDR1 SEHNR, CDR2 FQNEAQ (reference sequence). CDR3 sequence (DNA): TGTGCCAGCGGTCTCACTAGCGGGCCCGGTGAGTACTTC. Translation gives CASGLTSGPGEYF. The whole variable domain, filled in from reference TRBV7-9 and TRBJ2-7, reads DTGVSQNPRHKITKRGQNVTFRCDPISEHNRLYWYRQTLGQGPEFLTYFQNEAQLEKSRLLSDRFSAERPKGSFSTLEIQRTEQGDSAMYLCASGLTSGPGEYFGPGTRLTVT.

This chain joins TRBV6-6 and TRBJ2-5; possible D gene TRBD1, 5 bases. The assigned J gene may be wrong: the sequence end matches TRBJ2-7 better. From germline, CDR1 is MNHNY and CDR2 SVGAGI (reference sequence). The CDR3 has 15 residues. CDR3 protein: CASSYSFQGSYEQYF. For the CDR3, the DNA is TGTGCCAGCAGTTACTCGTTTCAGGGCTCCTACGAGCAGTACTTC.

The chain combines TRBV6-5 with TRBJ2-2, with D possibly matching TRBD2 (5 bases). This CDR3 has 15 residues. Germline V gene sequence: CDR1 MNHEY, CDR2 SVGAGI. The V and J ends lost 0 bases and 1 base respectively, with 6 bases between them. The CDR3 sequence: CASSYSAENTGELFF. The CDR3 bases are TGTGCCAGCAGTTACTCAGCGGAGAACACCGGGGAGCTGTTTTTT.

The V call is TRBV4-2, the J call TRBJ2-3; TRBD1 matches at 11 bases. This CDR3 spans 19 amino acids. Losses at the gene ends were 1 base for V and 1 base for J; bases not matched to a gene: 10. Per the germline V gene, CDR1 is LGHNA and CDR2 is YNFKEQ. CDR3 protein: CASSQGGYGQGAGTDTQYF. In DNA form, the CDR3 reads TGTGCCAGCAGCCAAGGGGGCTACGGACAGGGGGCCGGCACAGATACGCAGTATTTT.

CDR3 sequence (DNA): TGTGCCAGCAGTGAAAGTGGGACAGATCGTGGCTACACCTTC. Amino acid sequence: CASSESGTDRGYTF. The chain carries TRBV6-1 and TRBJ1-2; 7 nucleotides agree with TRBD1. The germline CDR1 and CDR2 sequences are MNHNS and SASEGT. CDR3 length: 14 amino acids. Trimming at V came to 2 bases and at J to 7 bases, leaving 7 bases not matched to a gene.

About this clone itself: The junction shows a germline mismatch at one end, possibly a read error. This chain uses TRBV6-4 with TRBJ2-1; TRBD1 matches at 7 bases. Germline V gene data show CDR1 as MRHNA and CDR2 as SNTAGT. The CDR3 has 13 residues. The CDR3 loop is CASSESPTGAPVF. In DNA, the CDR3 is TGTGCCAGCAGTGAATCACCTACAGGGGCCCCCGTCTTC.

The V call is TRBV30, the J call TRBJ2-7, with TRBD1 identical over 8 bases. From germline, CDR1 is GTSNPN and CDR2 SVGIG (reference sequence). Trimming cost V 5 bases and J 3 bases; bases outside gene matches: 3. This CDR3 is built from 12 residues. The CDR3 region has the DNA TGTGCCTGGGACAGGGGACACTACGAGCAGTACTTC. This codes for CAWDRGHYEQYF.

The chain employs TRBV5-4 and TRBJ2-5; tentative D call: TRBD2 (7 bases). Trimming left V 4 bases short and J 1 base short, with 11 bases between. This CDR3 has 14 amino acids. Germline loops: CDR1 SGHNT, CDR2 YYREEE (reference sequence). The CDR3 loop reads CASSPGGLQETQYF. CDR3 DNA sequence: TGTGCCAGCAGCCCGGGGGGCCTCCAAGAGACCCAGTACTTC. Supplemented by reference TRBV5-4 and TRBJ2-5, the full variable domain reads ETGVTQSPTHLIKTRGQQVTLRCSSQSGHNTVSWYQQALGQGPQFIFQYYREEENGRGNFPPRFSGLQFPNYSSELNVNALELDDSALYLCASSPGGLQETQYFGPGTRLLVL.

This clone has only one observation. V usage is TRBV10-3 and J usage is TRBJ2-1; 8 bases agree with TRBD1. Germline trimming cut 6 bases from V and 5 bases from J; bases unmatched to any gene: 3. The CDR3 consists of 13 residues. Germline CDR1 and CDR2: ENHRY and SYGVKD. Written as DNA, the CDR3 is TGTGCCATCAGCACGGGACAGGACAATGAGCAGTTCTTC. Translating it yields CAISTGQDNEQFF.

The chain carries TRBV19 and TRBJ1-5, with D unresolved. Trimming took 3 bases from V and 9 from J, leaving 9 bases between them. Germline V CDR1 and CDR2: LNHDA, SQIVND (reference sequence). CDR3 length equals 12 residues. CDR3 protein: CASSIRSRPQHF. The DNA for the CDR3 is TGTGCCAGTAGTATCAGGTCCCGGCCCCAGCATTTT.

In the case of this clone: The junction departs from the called germline gene at one end, perhaps through a read error. This chain connects TRBV6-6 to TRBJ1-1, with D maybe TRBD1 (6 bases). Germline CDR1 reads MNHNY; CDR2 reads SVGAGI (reference sequence). This CDR3 contains 12 residues. CDR3 DNA: TGTGCCAGCAGTACCGGGACAACGTCGGCCTATTTT. This encodes CASSTGTTSAYF.

The CDR3 sequence is CATSGRGDHAYEQYF. The CDR3, as DNA: TGTGCCACCAGCGGGAGGGGGGACCATGCGTACGAGCAGTACTTC. The rearrangement joins TRBV15 to TRBJ2-7; possible D gene TRBD2, 7 bases. Trimming took off 5 bases at V and 4 bases at J, with 18 bases between the two ends. CDR1 is LNHNV and CDR2 is YYDKDF in the germline V gene (reference sequence). The CDR3 runs to 15 residues.